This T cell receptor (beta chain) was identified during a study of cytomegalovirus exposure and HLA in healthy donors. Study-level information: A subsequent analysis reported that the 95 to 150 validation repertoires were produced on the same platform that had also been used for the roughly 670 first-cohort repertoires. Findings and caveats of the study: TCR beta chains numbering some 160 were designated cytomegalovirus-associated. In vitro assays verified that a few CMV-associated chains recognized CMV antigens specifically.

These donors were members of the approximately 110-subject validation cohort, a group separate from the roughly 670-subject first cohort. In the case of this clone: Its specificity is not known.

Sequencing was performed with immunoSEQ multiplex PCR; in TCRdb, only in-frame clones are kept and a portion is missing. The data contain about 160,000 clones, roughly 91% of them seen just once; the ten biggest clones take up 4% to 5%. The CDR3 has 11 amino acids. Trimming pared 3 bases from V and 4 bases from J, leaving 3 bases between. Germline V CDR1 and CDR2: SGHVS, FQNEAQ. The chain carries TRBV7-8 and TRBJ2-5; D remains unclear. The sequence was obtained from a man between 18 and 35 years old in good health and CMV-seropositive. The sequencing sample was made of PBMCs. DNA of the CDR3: TGTGCCAGCAGCTTGGCAGAGACCCAGTACTTC. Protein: CASSLAETQYF.